This T cell receptor (beta chain) was captured by sequencing in a study of blood T cells in healthy people across ages. Germline V gene lookup returns CDR1 SGDLS and CDR2 YYNGEE. This CDR3 comprises 12 residues. Trimming removed 10 bases from V and 8 bases from J, with 16 bases in between. The second PCR ran about 7 to 12 cycles with a sample-barcoded 5' primer and J-beta primers. Using its own MiXCR run on the 5' RACE reads, TCRdb lists one record per CDR3 protein. This sample has over 600,000 distinct CDR3 sequences, with approximately 60% found just once. The source of this sequence is a man aged 40-50 years in good health. The V gene is TRBV9, the J gene TRBJ2-1, with D hard to call. Input material: blood. The CDR3 region has the DNA TGTGCCTCTTCCCCCAAAGACTATGAGCAGTTCTTC. This encodes CASSPKDYEQFF.